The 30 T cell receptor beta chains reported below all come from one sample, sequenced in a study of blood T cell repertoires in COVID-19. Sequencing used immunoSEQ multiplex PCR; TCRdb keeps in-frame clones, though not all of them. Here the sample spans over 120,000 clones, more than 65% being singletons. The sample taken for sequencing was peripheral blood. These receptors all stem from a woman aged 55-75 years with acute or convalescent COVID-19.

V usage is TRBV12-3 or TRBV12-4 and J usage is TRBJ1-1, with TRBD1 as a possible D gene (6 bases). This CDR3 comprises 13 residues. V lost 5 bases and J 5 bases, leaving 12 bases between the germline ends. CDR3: CASSVQGRTEAFF. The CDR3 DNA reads TGTGCCAGCAGTGTACAGGGTAGGACTGAAGCTTTCTTT.

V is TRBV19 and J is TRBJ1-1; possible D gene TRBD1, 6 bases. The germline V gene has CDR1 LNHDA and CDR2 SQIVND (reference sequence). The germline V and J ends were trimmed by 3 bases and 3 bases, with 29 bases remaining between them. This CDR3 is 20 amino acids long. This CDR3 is CASSIRNSYPKVDRHTEAFF. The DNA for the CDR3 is TGTGCCAGTAGTATTCGGAACTCCTATCCGAAAGTAGACAGGCACACTGAAGCTTTCTTT.

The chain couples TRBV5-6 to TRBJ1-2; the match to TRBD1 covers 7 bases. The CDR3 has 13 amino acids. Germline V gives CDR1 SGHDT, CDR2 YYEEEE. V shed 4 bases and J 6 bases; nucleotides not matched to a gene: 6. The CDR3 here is CASSKQGVNGYTF. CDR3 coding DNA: TGTGCCAGCAGCAAGCAGGGGGTTAATGGCTACACCTTC.

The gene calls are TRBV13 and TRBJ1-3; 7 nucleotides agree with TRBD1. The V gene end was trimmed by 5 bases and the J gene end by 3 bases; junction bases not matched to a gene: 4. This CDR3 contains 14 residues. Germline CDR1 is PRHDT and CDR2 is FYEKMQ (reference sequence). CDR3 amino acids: CASSRRDSGNTIYF. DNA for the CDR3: TGTGCCAGCAGCCGCCGGGACAGTGGAAACACCATATATTTT. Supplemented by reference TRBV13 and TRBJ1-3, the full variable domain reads AAGVIQSPRHLIKEKRETATLKCYPIPRHDTVYWYQQGPGQDPQFLISFYEKMQSDKGSIPDRFSAQQFSDYHSELNMSSLELGDSALYFCASSRRDSGNTIYFGEGSWLTVV.

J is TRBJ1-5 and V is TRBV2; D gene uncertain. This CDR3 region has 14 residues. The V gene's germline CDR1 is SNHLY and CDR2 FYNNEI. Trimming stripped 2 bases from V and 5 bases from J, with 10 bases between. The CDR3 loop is CASSEFEGDQPQHF. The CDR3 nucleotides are TGTGCCAGCAGTGAATTTGAGGGAGATCAGCCCCAGCATTTT.

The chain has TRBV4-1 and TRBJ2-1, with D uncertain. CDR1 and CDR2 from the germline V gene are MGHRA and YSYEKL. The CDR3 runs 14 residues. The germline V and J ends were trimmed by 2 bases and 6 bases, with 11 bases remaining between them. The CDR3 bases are TGCGCCAGCAGCCAACCTTCTAGTTTCAATGAGCAGTTCTTC. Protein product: CASSQPSSFNEQFF.

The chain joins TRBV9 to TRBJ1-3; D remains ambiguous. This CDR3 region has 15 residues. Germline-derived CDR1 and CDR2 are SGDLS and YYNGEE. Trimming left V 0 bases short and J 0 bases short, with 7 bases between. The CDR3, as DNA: TGTGCCAGCAGCGTAGACCTCAGCTCTGGAAACACCATATATTTT. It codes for CASSVDLSSGNTIYF.

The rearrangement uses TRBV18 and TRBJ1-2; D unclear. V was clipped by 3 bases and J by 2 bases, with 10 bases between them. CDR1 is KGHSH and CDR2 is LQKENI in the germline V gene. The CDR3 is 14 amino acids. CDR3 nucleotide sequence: TGTGCCAGCTCACCCTTGACAAGAAACTATGGCTACACCTTC. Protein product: CASSPLTRNYGYTF.

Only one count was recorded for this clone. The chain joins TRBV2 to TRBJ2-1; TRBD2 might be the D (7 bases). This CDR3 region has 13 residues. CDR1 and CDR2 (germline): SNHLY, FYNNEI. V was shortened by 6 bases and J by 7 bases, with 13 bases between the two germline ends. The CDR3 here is CASRYREGNEQFF. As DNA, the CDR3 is TGTGCCAGCAGATACAGGGAGGGGAATGAGCAGTTCTTC.

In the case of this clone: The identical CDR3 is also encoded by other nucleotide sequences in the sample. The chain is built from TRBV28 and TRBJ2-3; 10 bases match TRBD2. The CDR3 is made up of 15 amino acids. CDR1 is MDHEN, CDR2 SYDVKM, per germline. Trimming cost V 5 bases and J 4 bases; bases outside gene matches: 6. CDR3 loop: CASSLIAGGPDTQYF. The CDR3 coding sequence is TGTGCCAGCAGTCTGATAGCGGGAGGCCCAGATACGCAGTATTTT.

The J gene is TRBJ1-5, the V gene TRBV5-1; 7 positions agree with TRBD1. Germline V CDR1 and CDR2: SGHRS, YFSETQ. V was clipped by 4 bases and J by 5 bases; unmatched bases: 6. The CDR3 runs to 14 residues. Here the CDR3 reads CASSEGQTDQPQHF. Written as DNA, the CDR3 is TGCGCCAGCAGCGAGGGACAGACAGATCAGCCCCAGCATTTT. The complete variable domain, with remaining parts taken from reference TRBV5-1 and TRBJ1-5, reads KAGVTQTPRYLIKTRGQQVTLSCSPISGHRSVSWYQQTPGQGLQFLFEYFSETQRNKGNFPGRFSGRQFSNSRSEMNVSTLELGDSALYLCASSEGQTDQPQHFGDGTRLSIL.

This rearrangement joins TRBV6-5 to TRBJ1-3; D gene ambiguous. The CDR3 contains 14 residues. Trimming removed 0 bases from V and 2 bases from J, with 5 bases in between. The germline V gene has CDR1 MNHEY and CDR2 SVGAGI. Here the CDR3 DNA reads TGTGCCAGCAGTTACTCGGCGGCTGGAAACACCATATATTTT. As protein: CASSYSAAGNTIYF.

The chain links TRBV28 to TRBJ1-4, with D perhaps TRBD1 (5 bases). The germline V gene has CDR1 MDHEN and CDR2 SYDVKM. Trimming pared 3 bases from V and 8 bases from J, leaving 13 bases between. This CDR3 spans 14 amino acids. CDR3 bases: TGTGCCAGCAGTTTTCAGGGAATGGAGGAAAAACTGTTTTTT. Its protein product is CASSFQGMEEKLFF.

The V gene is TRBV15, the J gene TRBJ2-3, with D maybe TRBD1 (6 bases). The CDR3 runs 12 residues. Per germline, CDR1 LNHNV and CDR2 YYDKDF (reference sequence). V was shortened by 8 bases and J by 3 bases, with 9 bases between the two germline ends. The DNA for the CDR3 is TGTGCCACCGACCAGGGGACAGATACGCAGTATTTT. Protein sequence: CATDQGTDTQYF.

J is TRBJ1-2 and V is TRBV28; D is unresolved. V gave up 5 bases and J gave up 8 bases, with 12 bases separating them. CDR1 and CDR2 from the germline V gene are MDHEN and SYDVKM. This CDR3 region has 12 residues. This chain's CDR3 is CASSPNVGGYTF. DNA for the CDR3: TGTGCCAGCAGTCCCAATGTGGGCGGCTACACCTTC.

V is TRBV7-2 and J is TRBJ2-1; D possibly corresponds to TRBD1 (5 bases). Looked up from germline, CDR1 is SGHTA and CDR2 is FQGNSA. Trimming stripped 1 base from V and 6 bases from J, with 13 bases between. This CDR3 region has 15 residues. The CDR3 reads CASSLGQGGFNEQFF. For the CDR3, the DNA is TGTGCCAGCAGCTTAGGCCAGGGTGGTTTCAATGAGCAGTTCTTC.

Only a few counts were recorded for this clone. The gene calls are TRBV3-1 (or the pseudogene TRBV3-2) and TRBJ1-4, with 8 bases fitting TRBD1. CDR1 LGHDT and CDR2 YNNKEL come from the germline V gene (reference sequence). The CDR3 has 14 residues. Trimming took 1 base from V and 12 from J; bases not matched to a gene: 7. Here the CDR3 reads CASSQGHRGAELFF. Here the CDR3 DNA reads TGTGCCAGCAGCCAAGGACACAGGGGGGCCGAACTGTTTTTT.

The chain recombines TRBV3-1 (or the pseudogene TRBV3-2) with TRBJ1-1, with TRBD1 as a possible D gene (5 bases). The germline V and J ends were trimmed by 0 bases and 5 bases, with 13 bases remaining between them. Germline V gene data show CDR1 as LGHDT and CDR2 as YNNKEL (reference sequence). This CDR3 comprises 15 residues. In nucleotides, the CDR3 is TGTGCCAGCAGCCAAGAATTGACAGTAGGTACTGAAGCTTTCTTT. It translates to CASSQELTVGTEAFF.

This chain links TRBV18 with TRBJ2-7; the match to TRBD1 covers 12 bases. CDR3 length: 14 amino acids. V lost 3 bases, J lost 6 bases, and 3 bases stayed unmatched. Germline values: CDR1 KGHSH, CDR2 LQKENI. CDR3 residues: CASSPGTGGSEQYF. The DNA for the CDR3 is TGTGCCAGCTCACCTGGGACAGGGGGCAGCGAGCAGTACTTC.

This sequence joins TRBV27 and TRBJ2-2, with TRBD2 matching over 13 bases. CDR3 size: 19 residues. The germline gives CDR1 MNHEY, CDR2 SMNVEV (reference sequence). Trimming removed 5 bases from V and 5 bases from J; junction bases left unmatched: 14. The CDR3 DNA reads TGTGCCAGCAGTCCACGAAACCCGGGACTAGCGGGATCTACCGGGGAGCTGTTTTTT. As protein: CASSPRNPGLAGSTGELFF.

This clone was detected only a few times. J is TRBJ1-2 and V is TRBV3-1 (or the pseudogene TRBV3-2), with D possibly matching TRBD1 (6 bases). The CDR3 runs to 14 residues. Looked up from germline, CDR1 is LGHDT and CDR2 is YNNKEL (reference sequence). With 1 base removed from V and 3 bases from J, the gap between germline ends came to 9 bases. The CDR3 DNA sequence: TGTGCCAGCAGCCAAGCGGGACATGACTATGGCTACACCTTC. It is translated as CASSQAGHDYGYTF.

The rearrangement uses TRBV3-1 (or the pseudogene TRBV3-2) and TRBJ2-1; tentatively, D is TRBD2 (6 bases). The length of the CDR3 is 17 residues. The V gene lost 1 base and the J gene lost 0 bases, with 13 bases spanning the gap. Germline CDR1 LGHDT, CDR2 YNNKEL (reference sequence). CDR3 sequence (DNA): TGTGCCAGCAGCCAAGTCGCGGGGTCGGGCTCCTACAATGAGCAGTTCTTC. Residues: CASSQVAGSGSYNEQFF.

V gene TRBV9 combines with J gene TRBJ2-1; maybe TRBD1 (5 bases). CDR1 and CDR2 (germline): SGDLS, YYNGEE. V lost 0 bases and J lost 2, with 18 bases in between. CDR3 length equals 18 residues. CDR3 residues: CASSVDAWATGTYNEQFF. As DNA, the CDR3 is TGTGCCAGCAGCGTAGACGCGTGGGCCACAGGCACCTACAATGAGCAGTTCTTC.

CDR3: CASSLDLGNTIYF. CDR3 coding DNA: TGTGCCAGCAGCTTGGATCTGGGAAACACCATATATTTT. This chain joins TRBV5-5 and TRBJ1-3; D is ambiguous. With 0 bases removed from V and 4 bases from J, the gap between germline ends came to 5 bases. This CDR3 contains 13 residues. Germline values: CDR1 SGHKS, CDR2 YYEKEE (reference sequence).

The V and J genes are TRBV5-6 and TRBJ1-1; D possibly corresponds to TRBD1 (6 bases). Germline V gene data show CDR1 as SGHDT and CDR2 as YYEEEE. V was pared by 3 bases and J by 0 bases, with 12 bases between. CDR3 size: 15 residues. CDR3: CASSSMTGLNTEAFF. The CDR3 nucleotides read TGTGCCAGCAGCTCAATGACAGGTCTGAACACTGAAGCTTTCTTT. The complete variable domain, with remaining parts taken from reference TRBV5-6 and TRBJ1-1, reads DAGVTQSPTHLIKTRGQQVTLRCSPKSGHDTVSWYQQALGQGPQFIFQYYEEEERQRGNFPDRFSGHQFPNYSSELNVNALLLGDSALYLCASSSMTGLNTEAFFGQGTRLTVV.

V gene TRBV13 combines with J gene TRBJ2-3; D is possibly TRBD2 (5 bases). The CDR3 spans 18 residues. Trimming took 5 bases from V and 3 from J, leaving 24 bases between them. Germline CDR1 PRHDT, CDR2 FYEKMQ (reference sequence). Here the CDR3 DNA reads TGTGCCAGCAGCCCAGAGTTTGAGGGTCTGGCCTTAACAGATACGCAGTATTTT. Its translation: CASSPEFEGLALTDTQYF.

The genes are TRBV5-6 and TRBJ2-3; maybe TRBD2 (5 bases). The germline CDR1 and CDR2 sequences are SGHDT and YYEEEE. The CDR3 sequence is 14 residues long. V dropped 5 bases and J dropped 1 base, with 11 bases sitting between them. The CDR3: CASSPGFGTDTQYF. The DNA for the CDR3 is TGTGCCAGCAGTCCGGGGTTTGGCACAGATACGCAGTATTTT.

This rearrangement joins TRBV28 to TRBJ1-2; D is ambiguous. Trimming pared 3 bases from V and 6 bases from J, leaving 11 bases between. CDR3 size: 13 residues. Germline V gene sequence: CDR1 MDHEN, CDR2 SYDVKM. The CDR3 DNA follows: TGTGCCAGCAGTTTCCCCCGGGAAAATGGCTACACCTTC. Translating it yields CASSFPRENGYTF.

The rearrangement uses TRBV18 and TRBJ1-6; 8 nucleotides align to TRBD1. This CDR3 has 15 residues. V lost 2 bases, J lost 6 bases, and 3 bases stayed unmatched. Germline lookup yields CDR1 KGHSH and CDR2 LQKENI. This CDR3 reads CASSPVRGPNSPLHF. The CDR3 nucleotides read TGTGCCAGCTCACCAGTCAGGGGGCCTAATTCACCCCTCCACTTT.

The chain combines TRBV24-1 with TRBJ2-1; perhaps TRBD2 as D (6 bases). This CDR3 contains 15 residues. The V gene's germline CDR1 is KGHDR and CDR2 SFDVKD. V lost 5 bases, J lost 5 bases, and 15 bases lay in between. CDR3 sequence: CATSARLRGNNEQFF. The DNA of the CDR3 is TGTGCCACCAGTGCCCGGCTGCGGGGCAACAATGAGCAGTTCTTC.